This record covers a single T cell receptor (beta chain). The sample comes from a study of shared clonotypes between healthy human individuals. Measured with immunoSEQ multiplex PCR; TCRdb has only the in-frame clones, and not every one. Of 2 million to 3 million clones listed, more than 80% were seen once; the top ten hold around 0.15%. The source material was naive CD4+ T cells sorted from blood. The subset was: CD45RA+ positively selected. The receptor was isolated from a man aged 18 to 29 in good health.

CDR3 bases: TGTGCCAGCAGCGGGTTGTGGGGGGCGCATAAAGATACGCAGTATTTT. It yields the protein CASSGLWGAHKDTQYF. The J gene is TRBJ2-3, the V gene TRBV7-9, with D perhaps given as TRBD1 or TRBD2 (6 bases each). The CDR3 runs to 16 residues. The V end was cut by 5 bases, the J end by 5 bases, with 20 bases between. Germline CDR1 SEHNR, CDR2 FQNEAQ (reference sequence). Based on the CDR3 plus reference TRBV7-9 and TRBJ2-3, the full variable domain is DTGVSQNPRHKITKRGQNVTFRCDPISEHNRLYWYRQTLGQGPEFLTYFQNEAQLEKSRLLSDRFSAERPKGSFSTLEIQRTEQGDSAMYLCASSGLWGAHKDTQYFGPGTRLTVL.